This entry lists 20 T cell receptor beta chains sequenced from one sample in a study of OX40 agonist ivuxolimab in advanced cancers. Sequencing was performed with immunoSEQ multiplex PCR; in TCRdb, only in-frame clones are kept and a portion is missing. The table shows approximately 31,000 clones, with nearly 90% occurring only once. The sample in question was CD4+ or CD8+ T cells sorted from blood, obtained in a trial of the OX40 agonist ivuxolimab. Every receptor here comes from an adult with an advanced solid tumor such as melanoma, head and neck, liver or kidney cancer.

V and J are TRBV6-1 and TRBJ2-5; 12 nucleotides agree with TRBD2. The V segment lost 4 bases and the J segment 0 bases; nucleotides outside the gene matches: 3. CDR3 size: 16 residues. Germline CDR1 and CDR2: MNHNS and SASEGT. The CDR3 sequence: CASSVGLAGYQETQYF. The CDR3 DNA reads TGTGCCAGCAGTGTAGGACTAGCGGGGTACCAAGAGACCCAGTACTTC.

This rearrangement joins TRBV9 to TRBJ2-3, with TRBD2 matching over 10 bases. CDR1 and CDR2 from the germline V gene are SGDLS and YYNGEE. V shed 4 bases and J 3 bases; nucleotides not matched to a gene: 5. This CDR3 region has 15 residues. This CDR3 reads CASSTAGGPTDTQYF. The CDR3 DNA follows: TGTGCCAGCAGCACAGCGGGGGGGCCTACAGATACGCAGTATTTT. Full variable domain (remainder filled in from reference TRBV9 and TRBJ2-3): DSGVTQTPKHLITATGQRVTLRCSPRSGDLSVYWYQQSLDQGLQFLIQYYNGEERAKGNILERFSAQQFPDLHSELNLSSLELGDSALYFCASSTAGGPTDTQYFGPGTRLTVL.

This rearrangement joins TRBV11-2 to TRBJ2-1, with 10 bases identical to TRBD2. Germline values: CDR1 SGHAT, CDR2 FQNNGV. V trimming: 2 bases; J trimming: 6 bases; junction bases outside the gene matches: 10. The CDR3 is made up of 17 amino acids. CDR3 sequence (DNA): TGTGCCAGCAGCTTATCGCACCTCCGACTAGCGGGCAATGAGCAGTTCTTC. It encodes CASSLSHLRLAGNEQFF.

The V and J genes are TRBV2 and TRBJ1-1; 9 bases are a match to TRBD1. Looked up from germline, CDR1 is SNHLY and CDR2 is FYNNEI. The CDR3 is 12 amino acids. Germline trimming cut 6 bases from V and 4 bases from J; bases unmatched to any gene: 0. Written as DNA, the CDR3 is TGTGCCAGCAGGGGACAGGGCACTGAAGCTTTCTTT. This sequence encodes CASRGQGTEAFF.

A few counts support this clone. V usage is TRBV9 and J usage is TRBJ2-1, with D possibly TRBD1 on 6 matching bases. V was cut by 0 bases and J by 9 bases, with 10 bases left in between. This CDR3 spans 13 amino acids. Germline CDR1 and CDR2: SGDLS and YYNGEE. CDR3 sequence (DNA): TGTGCCAGCAGCGTAGGGGGACAAAGTGAGCAGTTCTTC. It codes for CASSVGGQSEQFF.

The J gene is TRBJ2-3, the V gene TRBV11-1; D may be TRBD2 (7 bases). CDR1 SGHAT and CDR2 FQDESV come from the germline V gene (reference sequence). The CDR3 sequence is 15 residues long. V was shortened by 0 bases and J by 5 bases, with 12 bases between the two germline ends. In DNA, the CDR3 is TGTGCCAGCAGCTTAGCGGGGGGGCGGGTAGATACGCAGTATTTT. Protein: CASSLAGGRVDTQYF.

The chain combines TRBV28 with TRBJ2-2, with D maybe TRBD2 (7 bases). The length of the CDR3 is 14 residues. Germline CDR1 reads MDHEN; CDR2 reads SYDVKM. The V end lost 8 bases, the J end lost 3 bases, and 13 bases lay between the germline ends. The CDR3 region is CASQKGGHTGELFF. The CDR3 DNA is TGTGCCAGCCAAAAGGGGGGGCACACCGGGGAGCTGTTTTTT.

The chain recombines TRBV18 with TRBJ1-6; D gene uncertain. This CDR3 spans 12 amino acids. Germline V gene data show CDR1 as KGHSH and CDR2 as LQKENI. V shed 6 bases and J shed 7 bases, with 7 bases lying between them. The CDR3 nucleotides are TGTGCCAGCTCGCCCCCGAATTCACCCCTCCACTTT. Its translation: CASSPPNSPLHF. Combining the CDR3 with reference TRBV18 and TRBJ1-6 gives the whole variable domain NAGVMQNPRHLVRRRGQEARLRCSPMKGHSHVYWYRQLPEEGLKFMVYLQKENIIDESGMPKERFSAEFPKEGPSILRIQQVVRGDSAAYFCASSPPNSPLHFGNGTRLTVT.

The genes are TRBV10-2 and TRBJ1-5; D is undetermined. The CDR3 sequence is 13 residues long. Trimming took off 2 bases at V and 9 bases at J, with 11 bases between the two ends. CDR1 and CDR2 (germline): WSHSY, SAAADI. CDR3 in amino acids: CASSEASVWPQHF. In DNA form, the CDR3 reads TGCGCCAGCAGTGAGGCCAGCGTTTGGCCCCAGCATTTT.

The rearrangement joins TRBV19 to TRBJ1-2; D is unresolved. Trimming shortened V by 0 bases and J by 4 bases, and 15 bases separated the two germline ends. This CDR3 is 16 amino acids long. The germline CDR1 and CDR2 sequences are LNHDA and SQIVND (reference sequence). Written as DNA, the CDR3 is TGTGCCAGTAGTATAGATCTGGTCGGCGGAACCTATGGCTACACCTTC. It is translated as CASSIDLVGGTYGYTF. The variable domain in full, completed from reference TRBV19 and TRBJ1-2, reads DGGITQSPKYLFRKEGQNVTLSCEQNLNHDAMYWYRQDPGQGLRLIYYSQIVNDFQKGDIAEGYSVSREKKESFPLTVTSAQKNPTAFYLCASSIDLVGGTYGYTFGSGTRLTVV.

This sequence joins TRBV9 and TRBJ2-5, with TRBD2 as a possible D gene (6 bases). CDR1 is SGDLS, CDR2 YYNGEE, per germline. Deletions cut 3 bases from V and 2 bases from J, with 14 bases between. The CDR3 is 15 amino acids. The CDR3 bases are TGTGCCAGCAGCGCCCGACTAGGATCACAAGAGACCCAGTACTTC. It is translated as CASSARLGSQETQYF.

The V gene is TRBV14, the J gene TRBJ1-1; D gene unclear. V shed 5 bases and J shed 1 base, with 11 bases lying between them. Germline values: CDR1 SGHDN, CDR2 FVKESK. This CDR3 spans 14 amino acids. CDR3 DNA: TGTGCCAGCAGCGGGAGCCCAGGGAACACTGAAGCTTTCTTT. This translates into CASSGSPGNTEAFF.

For the CDR3, the DNA is TGCGCCAGCAGCCAAGACCGGACAGGCAGCCACATTCAGTACTTC. It translates to CASSQDRTGSHIQYF. J is TRBJ2-4 and V is TRBV4-3, with 7 bases identical to TRBD1. Looked up from germline, CDR1 is LGHNA and CDR2 is YSLEER. After removal of 0 bases from V and 8 bases from J, the junction contained 7 bases not matched to a gene. The CDR3 is made up of 15 amino acids.

This chain connects TRBV30 to TRBJ1-1, with D possibly being TRBD1 (5 bases). The CDR3 length is 14 residues. Germline-derived CDR1 and CDR2 are GTSNPN and SVGIG (reference sequence). V was trimmed by 4 bases and J by 0 bases, leaving 12 bases between them. CDR3 DNA: TGTGCCTGGACTGTCGGGGCGGTGAACACTGAAGCTTTCTTT. Protein sequence: CAWTVGAVNTEAFF.

The chain has TRBV4-3 and TRBJ1-2; D is unclear. V was cut by 1 base and J by 6 bases, with 12 bases left in between. CDR3 length: 14 amino acids. The germline gives CDR1 LGHNA, CDR2 YSLEER. The chain's CDR3 is CASSQVPLVDGYTF. In DNA, the CDR3 is TGCGCCAGCAGCCAAGTGCCTTTGGTCGATGGCTACACCTTC.

V usage is TRBV5-6 and J usage is TRBJ2-7, with D perhaps assigned TRBD1 or TRBD2 (5 bases each). The CDR3 runs 14 residues. Trimming took off 1 base at V and 2 bases at J, with 10 bases between the two ends. Germline V lookup: CDR1 SGHDT, CDR2 YYEEEE. The CDR3 nucleotides read TGTGCCAGCAGCTTGTCGGGGACGGCCTACGAGCAGTACTTC. This encodes CASSLSGTAYEQYF.

The table lists this clone with many counts. The chain joins TRBV13 to TRBJ2-7, with D hard to call. Looked up from germline, CDR1 is PRHDT and CDR2 is FYEKMQ (reference sequence). V was cut by 4 bases and J by 0 bases, with 7 bases left in between. The CDR3 loop spans 13 amino acids. The chain's CDR3 is CASSSPSSYEQYF. CDR3 bases: TGTGCCAGCAGCTCCCCTAGCTCCTACGAGCAGTACTTC.

This clone was counted a single time. The chain joins TRBV27 to TRBJ1-2, with 7 bases that match TRBD1. CDR1 and CDR2 (germline): MNHEY, SMNVEV (reference sequence). The V and J ends lost 3 bases and 6 bases, in that order; junction bases with no gene match: 10. This CDR3 is 15 amino acids long. Written as DNA, the CDR3 is TGTGCCAGCAGTTTTGGGGGACAGTCCAGGGATGGCTACACCTTC. Protein product: CASSFGGQSRDGYTF.

This rearrangement joins TRBV27 to TRBJ1-1, with a weak D call TRBD1 (5 bases). The germline V and J ends were trimmed by 7 bases and 0 bases, with 12 bases remaining between them. Per the germline V gene, CDR1 is MNHEY and CDR2 is SMNVEV (reference sequence). The CDR3 covers 14 residues. The chain's CDR3 is CASNTRAMNTEAFF. CDR3 sequence (DNA): TGTGCCAGCAACACCAGGGCCATGAACACTGAAGCTTTCTTT.

The V call is TRBV7-9, the J call TRBJ1-2; no clear D. Trimming removed 5 bases from V and 0 bases from J, with 16 bases in between. CDR3 size: 16 residues. Germline-derived CDR1 and CDR2 are SEHNR and FQNEAQ (reference sequence). CDR3 protein: CASSLGETGPNYGYTF. The CDR3, as DNA: TGTGCCAGCAGCCTAGGCGAGACGGGCCCTAACTATGGCTACACCTTC.